This section outlines one T cell receptor (beta chain) sequence together with its context. Its antigen is unidentified. The study sampled blood at baseline, cycle 4 day 1, and cycle 7 day 1. Assay used: immunoSEQ multiplex PCR; TCRdb lists only in-frame clones, some missing. The sample carries approximately 100,000 clones, roughly 87% recorded once. The data are from a study of OX40 agonist ivuxolimab in advanced cancers. As for the study in general: Patients enrolled in dose escalation were diagnosed with hepatocellular carcinoma, melanoma, renal cell or head and neck cancer. From about 23 to 85 years was the age range, with a mean of approximately 58 years, and about 83% were male.

General study points: By week 6 at 0.1 to 3.0 mg/kg, blood CD4+ and CD8+ T cells had expanded clonally.

The CDR3 length is 13 residues. Germline values: CDR1 SGHNT, CDR2 YENEEA. Trimming shortened V by 3 bases and J by 6 bases, and 10 bases separated the two germline ends. The source of this sequence is an adult with an advanced solid tumor such as melanoma, head and neck, liver or kidney cancer. The chain is built from TRBV11-3 and TRBJ2-3; D is possibly TRBD1 (5 bases). The sequences come from CD4+ or CD8+ T cells sorted from blood, collected in a trial of the OX40 agonist ivuxolimab. The CDR3 is CASSFSRVDTQYF. CDR3 DNA sequence: TGTGCCAGCAGCTTTTCCAGGGTGGATACGCAGTATTTT.